This TCR beta chain is drawn from a study of identical twins. A word on this clonotype: Its antigen is not known.

Points from the study as a whole: Memory repertoires lacked the insertion deficit that abundant cord blood beta clonotypes showed. Alpha sequences that were out-of-frame and twin-shared showed an excess of low generation probability.

Germline trimming cut 1 base from V and 6 bases from J; bases unmatched to any gene: 10. From germline, CDR1 is SGHVS and CDR2 FQNEAQ. This CDR3 is built from 17 residues. Each CDR3 protein is one row after TCRdb ran MiXCR on the 5' RACE reads. The table has 1.5 million or so distinct CDR3 sequences, around 29% seen once; the top ten hold over 0.25%. This receptor was obtained from a newborn girl in good health. The gene calls are TRBV7-8 and TRBJ2-1; 9 bases map to TRBD2. What was sequenced was cord blood. The DNA of the CDR3 is TGTGCCAGCAGCTTAGTAGGCGGCGGGGGGGCGGTCAATGAGCAGTTCTTC. Its protein is CASSLVGGGGAVNEQFF.